Here is one T cell receptor beta chain with its context. Its antigen is undetermined. CD8 memory was a combination that joined CD45RO+ cells with CCR7-negative CD45RA+ TemRA cells. Profiling relied on immunoSEQ multiplex PCR, and the TCRdb table lists in-frame clones only, not all of them. Among over 300,000 clones, about nine tenths were seen once, and the ten largest hold around 15%. The germline CDR1 and CDR2 sequences are SGHRS and YFSETQ. Trimming removed 0 bases from V and 4 bases from J, with 20 bases in between. The CDR3 length is 17 residues. The sample originates from a study of shared clonotypes between healthy human individuals. General study points: Estimated richness values were generally larger in naive subsets than in memory subsets.

The chain combines TRBV5-1 with TRBJ2-7; D perhaps matches TRBD1 (5 bases). The sequenced sample consisted of memory CD8+ T cells sorted from blood. The subset: CD45RO+ cells pooled with CCR7-negative TemRA cells. The sequence derives from a man aged 18-30 years in good health. In DNA, the CDR3 is TGCGCCAGCAGCTTGGCCGAGTTCAGGACACCTGGGTACGAGCAGTACTTC. Translated, it gives CASSLAEFRTPGYEQYF.